This TCR beta chain emerged from a study of blood T cell repertoires in COVID-19. Overall study context: Donors in the United States, Italy and Spain gave samples during acute or convalescent COVID-19.

The repertoire was sequenced with immunoSEQ multiplex PCR; TCRdb's copy has only in-frame clones and lacks some. Among roughly 200,000 clones listed, more than 75% were seen once. The germline V gene encodes CDR1 SGHAT and CDR2 FQNNGV. The CDR3 length is 19 residues. Trimming cost V 5 bases and J 11 bases; bases outside gene matches: 25. This clonotype originated in a woman older than 75 with acute or convalescent COVID-19. Source material: peripheral blood. The chain employs TRBV11-2 and TRBJ2-1; 9 bases map to TRBD2. CDR3 protein: CASSQRPLSSGVAGGKQFF. In DNA form, the CDR3 reads TGTGCCAGCAGCCAAAGACCTCTATCTTCCGGGGTGGCGGGAGGGAAGCAGTTCTTC.